This T cell receptor (beta chain) was recovered during a study of cytomegalovirus exposure and HLA in healthy donors. Study-level points and caveats: Most TCR sequences were rare, but some public TCRs occurred in many donors. The records held CMV serostatus as the only immune exposure information. According to the study, around 180 TCR beta chains were cytomegalovirus-associated. Later analysis demonstrated an association between a missense DCLRE1C variant and TCR beta V- and J-gene trimming.

As regards this clone: Its cognate antigen is unknown.

Germline assignment: CDR1 MDHEN and CDR2 SYDVKM. Trimming took 6 bases from V and 3 from J, leaving 14 bases between them. This CDR3 has 14 amino acids. With 60 Vbeta and 13 Jbeta primers, the PCR was carried out. Generated by immunoSEQ multiplex PCR, the TCRdb table keeps only in-frame clones and is missing some. The sample lists 35,000 to 45,000 clones, approximately 70% occurring once. Sample: PBMCs. The sequence derives from a man aged 30 to 39 in good health and CMV-seronegative. This rearrangement joins TRBV28 to TRBJ1-2; D is possibly TRBD1 (6 bases). This CDR3 is CASRTRGQYYGYTF. In DNA, the CDR3 is TGTGCCAGCAGAACGAGAGGACAGTACTATGGCTACACCTTC.